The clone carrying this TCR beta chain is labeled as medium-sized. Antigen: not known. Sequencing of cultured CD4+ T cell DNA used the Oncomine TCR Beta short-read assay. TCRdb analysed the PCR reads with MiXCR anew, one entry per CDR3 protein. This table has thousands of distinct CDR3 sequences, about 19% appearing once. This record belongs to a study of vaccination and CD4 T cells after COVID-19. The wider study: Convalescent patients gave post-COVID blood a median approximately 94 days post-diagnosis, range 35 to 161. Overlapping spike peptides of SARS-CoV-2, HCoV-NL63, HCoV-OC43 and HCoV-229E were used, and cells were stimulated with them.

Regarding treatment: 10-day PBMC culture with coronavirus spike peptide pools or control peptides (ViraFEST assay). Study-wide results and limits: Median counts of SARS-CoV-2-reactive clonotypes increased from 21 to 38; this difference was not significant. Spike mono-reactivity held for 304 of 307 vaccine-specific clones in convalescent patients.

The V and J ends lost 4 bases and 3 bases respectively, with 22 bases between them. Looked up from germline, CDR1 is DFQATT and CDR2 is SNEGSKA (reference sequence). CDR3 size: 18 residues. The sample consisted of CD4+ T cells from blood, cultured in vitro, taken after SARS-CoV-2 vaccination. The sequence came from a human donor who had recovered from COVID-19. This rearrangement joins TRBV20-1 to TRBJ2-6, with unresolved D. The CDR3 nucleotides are TGCAGTGCTACGGCTGGAAATTTGTTGGTAGTTGGGGCCAACGTCCTGACTTTC. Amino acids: CSATAGNLLVVGANVLTF.